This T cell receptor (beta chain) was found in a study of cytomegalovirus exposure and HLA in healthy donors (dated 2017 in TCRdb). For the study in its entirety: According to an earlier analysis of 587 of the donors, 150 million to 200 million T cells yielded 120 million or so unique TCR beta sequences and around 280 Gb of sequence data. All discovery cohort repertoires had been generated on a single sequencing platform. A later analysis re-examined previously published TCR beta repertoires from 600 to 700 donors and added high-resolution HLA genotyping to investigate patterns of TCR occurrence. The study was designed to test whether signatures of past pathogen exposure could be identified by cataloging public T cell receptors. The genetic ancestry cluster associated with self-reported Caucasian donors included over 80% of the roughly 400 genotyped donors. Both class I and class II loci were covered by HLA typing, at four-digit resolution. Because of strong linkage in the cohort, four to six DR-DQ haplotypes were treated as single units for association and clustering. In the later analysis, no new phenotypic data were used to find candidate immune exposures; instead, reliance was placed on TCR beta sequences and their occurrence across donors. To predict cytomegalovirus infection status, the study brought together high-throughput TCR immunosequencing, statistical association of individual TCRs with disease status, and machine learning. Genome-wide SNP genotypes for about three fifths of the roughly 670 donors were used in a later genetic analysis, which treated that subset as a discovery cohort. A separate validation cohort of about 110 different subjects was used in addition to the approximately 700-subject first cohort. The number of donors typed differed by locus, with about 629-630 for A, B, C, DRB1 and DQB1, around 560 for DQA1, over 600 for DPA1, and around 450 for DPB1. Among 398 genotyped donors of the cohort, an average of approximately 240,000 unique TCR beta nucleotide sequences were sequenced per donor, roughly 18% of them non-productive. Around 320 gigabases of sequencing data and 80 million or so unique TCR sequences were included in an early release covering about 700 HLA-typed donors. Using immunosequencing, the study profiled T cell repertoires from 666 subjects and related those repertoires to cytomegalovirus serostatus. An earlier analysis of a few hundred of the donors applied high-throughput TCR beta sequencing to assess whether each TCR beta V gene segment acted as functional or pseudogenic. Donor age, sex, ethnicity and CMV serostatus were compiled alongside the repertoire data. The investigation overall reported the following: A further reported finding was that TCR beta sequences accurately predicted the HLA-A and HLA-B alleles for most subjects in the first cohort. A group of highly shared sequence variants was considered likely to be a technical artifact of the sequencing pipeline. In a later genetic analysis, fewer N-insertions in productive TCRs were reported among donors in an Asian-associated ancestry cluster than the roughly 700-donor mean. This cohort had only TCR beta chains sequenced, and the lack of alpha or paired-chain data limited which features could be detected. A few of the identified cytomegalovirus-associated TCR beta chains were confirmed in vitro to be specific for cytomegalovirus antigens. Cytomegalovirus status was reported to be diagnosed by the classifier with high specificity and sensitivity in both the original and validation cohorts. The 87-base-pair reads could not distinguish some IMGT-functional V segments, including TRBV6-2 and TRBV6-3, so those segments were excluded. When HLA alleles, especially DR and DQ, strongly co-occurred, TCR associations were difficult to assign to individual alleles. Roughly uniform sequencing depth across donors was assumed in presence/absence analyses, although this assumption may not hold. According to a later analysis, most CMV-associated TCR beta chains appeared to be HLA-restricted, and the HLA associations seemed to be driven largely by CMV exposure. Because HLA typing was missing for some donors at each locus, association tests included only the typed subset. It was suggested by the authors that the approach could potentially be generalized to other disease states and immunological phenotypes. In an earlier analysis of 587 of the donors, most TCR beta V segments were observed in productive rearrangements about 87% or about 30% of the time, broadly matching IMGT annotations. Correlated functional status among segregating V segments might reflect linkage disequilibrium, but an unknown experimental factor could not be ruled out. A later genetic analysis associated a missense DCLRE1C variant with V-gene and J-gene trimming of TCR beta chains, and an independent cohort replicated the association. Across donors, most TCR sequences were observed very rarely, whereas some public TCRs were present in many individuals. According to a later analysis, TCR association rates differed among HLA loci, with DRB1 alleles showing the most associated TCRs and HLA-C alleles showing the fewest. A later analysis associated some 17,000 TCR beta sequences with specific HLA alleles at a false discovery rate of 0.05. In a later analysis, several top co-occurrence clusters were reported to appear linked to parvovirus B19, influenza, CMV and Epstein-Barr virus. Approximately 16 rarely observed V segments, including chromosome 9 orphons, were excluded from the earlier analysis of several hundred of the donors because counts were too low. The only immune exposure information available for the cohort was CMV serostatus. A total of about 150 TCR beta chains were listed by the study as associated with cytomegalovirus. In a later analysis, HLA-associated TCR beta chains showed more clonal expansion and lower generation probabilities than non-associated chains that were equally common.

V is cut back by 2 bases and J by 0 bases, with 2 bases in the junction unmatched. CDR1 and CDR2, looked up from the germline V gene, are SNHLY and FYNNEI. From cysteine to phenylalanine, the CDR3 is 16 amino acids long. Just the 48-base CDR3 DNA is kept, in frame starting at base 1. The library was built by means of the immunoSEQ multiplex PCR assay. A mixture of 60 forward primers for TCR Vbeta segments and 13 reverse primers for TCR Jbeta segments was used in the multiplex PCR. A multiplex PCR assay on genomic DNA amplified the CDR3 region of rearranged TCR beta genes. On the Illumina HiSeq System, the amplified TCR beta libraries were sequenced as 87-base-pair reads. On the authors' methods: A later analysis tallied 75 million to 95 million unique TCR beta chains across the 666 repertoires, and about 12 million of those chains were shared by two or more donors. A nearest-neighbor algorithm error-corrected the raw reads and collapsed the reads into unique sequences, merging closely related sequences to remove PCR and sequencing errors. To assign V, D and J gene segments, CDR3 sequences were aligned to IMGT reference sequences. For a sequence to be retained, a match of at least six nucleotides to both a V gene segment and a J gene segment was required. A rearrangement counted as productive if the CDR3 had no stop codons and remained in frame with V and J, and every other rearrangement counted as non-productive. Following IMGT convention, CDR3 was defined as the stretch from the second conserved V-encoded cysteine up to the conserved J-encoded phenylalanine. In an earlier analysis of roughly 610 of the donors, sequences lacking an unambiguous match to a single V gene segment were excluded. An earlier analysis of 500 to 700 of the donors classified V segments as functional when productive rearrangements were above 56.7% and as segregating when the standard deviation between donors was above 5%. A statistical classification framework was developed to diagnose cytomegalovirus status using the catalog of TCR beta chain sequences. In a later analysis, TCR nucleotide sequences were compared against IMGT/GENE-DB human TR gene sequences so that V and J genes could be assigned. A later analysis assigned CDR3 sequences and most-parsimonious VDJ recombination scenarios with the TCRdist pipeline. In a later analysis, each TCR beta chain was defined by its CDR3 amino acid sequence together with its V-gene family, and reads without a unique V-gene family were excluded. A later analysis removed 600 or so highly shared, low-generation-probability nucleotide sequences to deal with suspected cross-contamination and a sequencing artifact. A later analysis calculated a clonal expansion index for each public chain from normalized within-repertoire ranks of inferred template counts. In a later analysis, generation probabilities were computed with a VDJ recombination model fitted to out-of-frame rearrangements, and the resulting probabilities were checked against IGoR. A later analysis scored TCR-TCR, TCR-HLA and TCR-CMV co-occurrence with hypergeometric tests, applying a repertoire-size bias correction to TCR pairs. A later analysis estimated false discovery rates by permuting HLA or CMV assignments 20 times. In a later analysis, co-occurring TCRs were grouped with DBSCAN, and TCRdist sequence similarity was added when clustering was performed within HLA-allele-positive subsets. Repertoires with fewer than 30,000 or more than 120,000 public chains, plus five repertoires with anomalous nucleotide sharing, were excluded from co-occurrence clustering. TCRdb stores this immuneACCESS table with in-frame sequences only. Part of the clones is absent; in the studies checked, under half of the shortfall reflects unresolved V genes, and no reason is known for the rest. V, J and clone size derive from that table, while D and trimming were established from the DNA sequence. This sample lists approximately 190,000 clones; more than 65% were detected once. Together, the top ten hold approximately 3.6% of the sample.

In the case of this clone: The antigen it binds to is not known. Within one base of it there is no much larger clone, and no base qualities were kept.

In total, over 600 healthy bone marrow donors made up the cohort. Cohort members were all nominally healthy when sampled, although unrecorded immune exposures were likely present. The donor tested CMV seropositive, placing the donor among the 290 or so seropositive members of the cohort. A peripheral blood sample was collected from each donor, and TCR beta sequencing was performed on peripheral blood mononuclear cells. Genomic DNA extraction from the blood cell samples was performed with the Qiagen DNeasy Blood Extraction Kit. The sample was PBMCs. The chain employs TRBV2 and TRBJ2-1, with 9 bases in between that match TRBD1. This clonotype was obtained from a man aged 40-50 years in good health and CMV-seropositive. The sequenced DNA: TGTGCCAGCAGTGAACGGGGACAGGGCTCCTACAATGAGCAGTTCTTC. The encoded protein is CASSERGQGSYNEQFF.